This entry features one TCR beta chain sequence. Its antigen target is currently unknown. Within one base of it there is no much larger clone, and no base qualities were kept. Lymph node samples came from the axillary draining lymph nodes of breast cancer patients. These data are taken from a study of breast tumors, draining lymph nodes, adjacent tissues (dated by TCRdb to 2016 to 2017). For the wider study: In breast cancer patients, the study compared the TCR beta repertoires of tumor, adjacent nontumor tissue and axillary lymph nodes. The study was designed to assess the relationships and possible T-cell exchange between tumor, surrounding tissue and draining lymph node repertoires in human breast cancer. The study at large found these results: Tumor T-cell repertoires showed less diversity than lymph node repertoires and more diversity than nontumor tissue repertoires, and tumor T-cell repertoires showed preferential V and J gene usage. The data were considered consistent with most tumor T cells being derived from the lymph node and subsequently expanding within tumor tissue. Rather than being directly demonstrated, the conclusion that tumor T cells originate in lymph nodes was presented as consistent with a hypothesis. Tumor and nontumor tissue repertoires were significantly more similar in luminal-like than in basal-like breast cancer.

Sequenced on an Illumina HiSeq 2000. Multiplex PCR amplification was used to generate the TCR beta chain libraries. High-throughput sequencing was used to analyze the amplified TCR beta chain products. The public reads were run again by TCRdb, first through fastp at Q25 and then through MiXCR, and only productive beta chains were kept. Every CDR3 protein is listed once, alongside the most common genes and DNA of its rows. The sample table records about 180,000 distinct CDR3 sequences; around a third of these occur just once. Of the sample, around 4.5% is held by the ten largest clones. The germline V gene sets CDR1 to MDHEN and CDR2 to SYDVKM. V lost 3 bases and J lost 7 bases; the stretch between them is 15 bases long. From the cysteine up to the phenylalanine, the CDR3 has a length of 14 residues. Of all the DNA, just the CDR3 is kept, 42 bases in frame from base 1.

The sequenced sample consisted of axillary lymph node tissue. The sequence links TRBV28 to TRBJ1-2, with TRBD1 as a weak D call on 5 bases. The origin of this receptor is a female donor with breast cancer. Some clones in this sample may be carry-over from other donors' samples. The CDR3 has the sequence CASSFRAGLVGYTF. Read as DNA, the sequence is TGTGCCAGCAGTTTTCGTGCAGGGCTGGTTGGCTACACCTTC.